The clone carrying this T cell receptor beta chain was seen ten or more times. This sample was taken from a study of CD8 T cells in ankylosing spondylitis. TCRdb re-called the 5' RACE reads through MiXCR, storing one row per CDR3 protein. The sample comprises under 85,000 distinct CDR3 sequences, approximately 5% of which are singletons, and roughly 2.3% rests with the top ten. This receptor was taken from a male donor with ankylosing spondylitis or in good health (not recorded which). Material for sequencing was blood, either unsorted or a sorted T cell fraction (not recorded which).

The CDR3 loop is CSAQLEAFF. As DNA, the CDR3 is TGCAGTGCTCAACTTGAAGCTTTCTTT. The chain combines TRBV20-1 with TRBJ1-1; no definite D call. CDR3 size: 9 residues. V was cut by 5 bases and J by 7 bases, with 5 bases left in between. CDR1 and CDR2 (germline): DFQATT, SNEGSKA (reference sequence).